The clone carrying this T cell receptor beta chain was seen once. The antigen remains undetermined. This record belongs to a study of cytomegalovirus exposure and HLA in healthy donors. Overall study findings and caveats: There were three CMV-associated chains whose specificity for CMV antigens was confirmed in vitro.

The method was immunoSEQ multiplex PCR; TCRdb's version includes in-frame clones alone and lacks a portion of them. Of about 170,000 clones in the sample, approximately 87% were seen once. The CDR3 is 15 residues long. Germline V gene sequence: CDR1 ENHRY, CDR2 SYGVKD. V was clipped by 10 bases and J by 0 bases; unmatched bases: 9. The rearrangement joins TRBV10-3 to TRBJ2-1; 7 positions match TRBD1. The sequence came from a woman under 40 in good health and CMV-seronegative. Sample: PBMCs. CDR3 residues: CATNRGESSYNEQFF. The CDR3 coding sequence is TGTGCCACCAACAGGGGTGAGAGCTCCTACAATGAGCAGTTCTTC.